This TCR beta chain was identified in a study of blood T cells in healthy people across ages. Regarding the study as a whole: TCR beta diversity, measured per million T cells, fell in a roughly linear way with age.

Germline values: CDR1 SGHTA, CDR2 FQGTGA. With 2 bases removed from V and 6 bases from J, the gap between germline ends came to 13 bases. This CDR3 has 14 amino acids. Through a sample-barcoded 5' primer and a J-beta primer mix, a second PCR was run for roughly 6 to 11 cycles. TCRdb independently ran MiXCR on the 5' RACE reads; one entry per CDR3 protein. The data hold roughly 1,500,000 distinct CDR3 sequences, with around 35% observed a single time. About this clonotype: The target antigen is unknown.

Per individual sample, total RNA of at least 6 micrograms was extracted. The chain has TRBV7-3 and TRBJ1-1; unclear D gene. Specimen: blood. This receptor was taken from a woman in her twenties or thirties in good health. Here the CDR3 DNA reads TGTGCCAGCAGCTTACGGGGAGAGACCGCTGAAGCTTTCTTT. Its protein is CASSLRGETAEAFF.